The sequence of this T cell receptor (beta chain) was determined in a study of T cell repertoires in cytomegalovirus infection. Across the study: Public TCR beta signatures marked donors with CMV infection and the matching HLA.

TCRdb re-called the reads with MiXCR, one entry per CDR3 protein. The sample consists of approximately 70,000 distinct CDR3 sequences, more than 20% of them appearing once. Points from the study as a whole: There were carriers of CMV plus the relevant HLA, and cumulative public TCR beta family frequency identified them. In two of eight donors, the top clonotype was HLA-C-restricted CMV-specific.

The length of the CDR3 is 15 residues. Unmatched junction bases numbered 6, after V lost 5 bases and J lost 1 base. Germline V CDR1 and CDR2: MNHEY, SVGAGI. With regard to this clonotype: Antigen: not known.

The receptor was isolated from a human donor in good health (CMV status not recorded). Some clones in this sample may be carry-over from other donors' samples. Sequenced material: PBMCs, sequenced either directly or after in vitro stimulation (not recorded which). This sequence joins TRBV6-5 and TRBJ2-5; the match to TRBD2 covers 8 bases. The CDR3 sequence: CASSLTAGVQETQYF. The CDR3 DNA follows: TGTGCCAGCAGTCTGACAGCGGGGGTCCAAGAGACCCAGTACTTC.